Described below is a single T cell receptor (beta chain) sequence and its context. These data belong to a study of T cells expressing NK-cell markers. This CDR3 contains 13 residues. From its re-call of the 5' RACE reads, TCRdb lists each CDR3 protein once, without DNA. The sample's table shows some 500,000 distinct CDR3 sequences. This sequence was found in a woman aged 45-60 years in good health. V is TRBV12-3 or TRBV12-4 and J is TRBJ2-7. Specimen: blood T cells: a sorted CD56 or NKG2C T cell subset, CD4+ or CD8+ T cells, or bulk PBMC T cells (not recorded which). The CDR3 is CASSLAALGEQYF.